This T cell receptor beta chain derives from a study of T cell repertoires in cytomegalovirus infection. Across the whole study: A matching HLA type, together with CMV infection, was signaled by public TCR beta signatures. Study findings and constraints: CMV-specific TCR beta clonotypes restricted by HLA-C were the ones dominating the ex vivo response.

Using its own MiXCR run on the reads, TCRdb lists one record per CDR3 protein. The sample yields about 830,000 distinct CDR3 sequences, 32% seen once. This clonotype was detected ten times or more. Its cognate antigen is unknown. Germline CDR1 SGHTA, CDR2 FQGNSA. V lost 11 bases and J lost 5; bases outside the gene matches: 11. This CDR3 contains 14 residues. This chain links TRBV7-2 with TRBJ2-1; 8 positions agree with TRBD2. Sample: cultured CD8+ T cells from PBMCs, taken from culture after CMV antigen stimulation. This TCR derives from a human donor in good health (CMV status not recorded). Some clones in this sample may be carry-over from other donors' samples. The CDR3 DNA reads as TGTGCCGTCCGAGGAAGCGGGGGCCACAATGAGCAGTTCTTC. Its protein product is CAVRGSGGHNEQFF.